This T cell receptor (beta chain) came from a study of esophageal squamous cell carcinoma under preoperative chemotherapy. Study-wide findings and caveats: After treatment, tumor-infiltrating lymphocytes seemed to come partly from incoming peripheral T cells, not only local changes. Abundant clones tended to shrink rather than expand after paclitaxel-nedaplatin.

TCRdb re-called the PCR reads with MiXCR, one entry per CDR3 protein. The sample has some 30,000 distinct CDR3 sequences, 52% seen once. Time point here: after preoperative PTX-NDP chemotherapy. Of note for this clonotype: Its antigen remains unidentified.

This TCR was sampled from a human donor with esophageal squamous cell carcinoma. The donor label of this sample is uncertain. This material was acquired from a patient given preoperative chemotherapy.

CDR3 DNA sequence: TGTGCCAGCAGTTTAGGCCGCACCCAAGAGACCCAGTACTTC. Protein product: CASSLGRTQETQYF. The genes are TRBV12-3 or TRBV12-4 and TRBJ2-5; D unclear. The CDR3 length is 14 residues. Trimming left V 1 base short and J 1 base short, with 7 bases between.